Many counts were recorded for the clone carrying this T cell receptor beta chain. Its antigen is unknown. These data come from a study of CD8 T cells in ankylosing spondylitis. Study results and caveats: Reports of some motif variants in reactive arthritis synovial fluid and blood predate this one. Researchers reportedly found disease-linked clones significantly enriched in matched ankylosing spondylitis synovial fluid. Eight highly homologous variants formed a TCR beta motif that appeared characteristic of ankylosing spondylitis blood. CD8+ by phenotype, disease-linked clones were relatively rare in peripheral blood.

Germline CDR1 is SGDLS and CDR2 is YYNGEE. Trimming pared 4 bases from V and 6 bases from J, leaving 11 bases between. The CDR3 covers 13 residues. TCRdb reprocessed the 5' RACE reads with MiXCR, giving one entry per CDR3 protein. The data show about 42,000 distinct CDR3 sequences, with around 2.9% seen just once and 4.6% held by the top ten. The specimen sequenced was blood, either unsorted or a sorted T cell fraction (not recorded which). V is TRBV9 and J is TRBJ2-1, with unresolved D. The sequence was collected from a male donor with ankylosing spondylitis or in good health (not recorded which). The CDR3 region has the DNA TGTGCCAGCAGCCCCCTTGGTCTCAATGAGCAGTTCTTC. This encodes CASSPLGLNEQFF.